Shown below are 9 T cell receptor beta chains from a single sample sequenced in a study of blood T cell repertoires in COVID-19. Libraries were prepared by immunoSEQ multiplex PCR; TCRdb keeps only in-frame clonotypes and omits some of them. The table lists roughly 120,000 clones, 75% to 90% of them singletons. The source material was peripheral blood. Source of these receptors: a woman aged 80 or over with COVID-19, enrolled during active disease.

The chain has TRBV7-2 and TRBJ1-6, with 10 bases that match TRBD1. The V segment lost 1 base and the J segment 7 bases; nucleotides outside the gene matches: 13. The CDR3 is 19 residues long. Germline CDR1 is SGHTA and CDR2 is FQGNSA. CDR3 in DNA: TGTGCCAGCAGCTTAGTTATCACGTTGGACAGGGGGTGGAATTCACCCCTCCACTTT. It translates to CASSLVITLDRGWNSPLHF.

This clone was recorded only once. CDR3: CAISETSGTSQETQYF. The CDR3 nucleotides are TGTGCCATCAGTGAGACTAGCGGGACGTCTCAAGAGACCCAGTACTTC. This sequence joins TRBV10-3 and TRBJ2-5, with 10 bases lining up with TRBD2. With V trimmed by 2 bases and J by 2 bases, 5 bases remained unmatched. Germline lookup yields CDR1 ENHRY and CDR2 SYGVKD. The CDR3 consists of 16 residues.

The J gene is TRBJ2-1, the V gene TRBV5-8, with TRBD2 matching 12 bases. The junction had 3 bases not matched to a gene; V was cut back by 4 bases and J by 4 bases. The CDR3 runs to 15 residues. The germline V gene has CDR1 SGHTS and CDR2 YDEGEE. The CDR3 spells CASSKGLAGYNEQFF. The CDR3 DNA is TGTGCCAGCAGCAAAGGACTAGCGGGATACAATGAGCAGTTCTTC.

Only a few counts were recorded for this clone. The chain couples TRBV28 to TRBJ1-6; 7 positions agree with TRBD1. This CDR3 comprises 14 residues. Germline values: CDR1 MDHEN, CDR2 SYDVKM. Germline trimming cut 4 bases from V and 7 bases from J; bases unmatched to any gene: 4. In DNA, the CDR3 is TGTGCCAGCAGTTACACAGGGGACAATTCACCCCTCCACTTT. It codes for CASSYTGDNSPLHF.

This clone was detected only a few times. The rearrangement joins TRBV5-8 to TRBJ1-5; 9 bases align to TRBD1. The CDR3 covers 15 residues. Germline V lookup: CDR1 SGHTS, CDR2 YDEGEE. V gave up 2 bases and J gave up 5 bases; unmatched junction bases: 5. As DNA, the CDR3 is TGTGCCAGCAGCTTCAAGGGACAGGGTGATCAGCCCCAGCATTTT. Its protein is CASSFKGQGDQPQHF. Full variable domain (remainder filled in from reference TRBV5-8 and TRBJ1-5): EAGVTQSPTHLIKTRGQQATLRCSPISGHTSVYWYQQALGLGLQFLLWYDEGEERNRGNFPPRFSGRQFPNYSSELNVNALELEDSALYLCASSFKGQGDQPQHFGDGTRLSIL.

The count of this clone is one. This CDR3 is CASSSWRAFF. The CDR3 DNA reads TGTGCCAGCAGTTCTTGGAGGGCTTTCTTT. The chain employs TRBV2 and TRBJ1-1; D unresolved. V lost 5 bases, J lost 11 bases, and 9 bases lay in between. Germline-derived CDR1 and CDR2 are SNHLY and FYNNEI. The CDR3 length is 10 residues.

This sequence joins TRBV6-4 and TRBJ2-5; TRBD1 is a possible D gene (5 bases). Germline-derived CDR1 and CDR2 are MRHNA and SNTAGT. V lost 4 bases, J lost 5 bases, and 11 bases lay in between. The CDR3 consists of 13 residues. The CDR3 is CASSVEWGETQYF. The CDR3 nucleotides are TGTGCCAGCAGTGTTGAGTGGGGCGAGACCCAGTACTTC.

CDR3 bases: TGTGCCAGCTCACCACCGAATTTGGCGAACACTGAAGCTTTCTTT. Its protein is CASSPPNLANTEAFF. This chain connects TRBV18 to TRBJ1-1; D uncertain. Trimming removed 0 bases at V and 1 base at J, with 9 bases between. CDR1 and CDR2 from the germline V gene are KGHSH and LQKENI. This CDR3 spans 15 amino acids.

The genes are TRBV5-5 and TRBJ2-7; D possibly corresponds to TRBD2 (6 bases). The V end was cut by 0 bases, the J end by 3 bases, with 10 bases between. The CDR3 runs 14 residues. Germline values: CDR1 SGHKS, CDR2 YYEKEE (reference sequence). DNA of the CDR3: TGTGCCAGCAGCTTGGAGGCTAGCGTCTACGAGCAGTACTTC. It translates to CASSLEASVYEQYF.